The 9 T cell receptor beta chains presented below share a single source sample, sequenced in a study of cytomegalovirus exposure and HLA in healthy donors. Primers included in the PCR were 60 Vbeta and 13 Jbeta primers. Profiled with immunoSEQ multiplex PCR; TCRdb holds only in-frame clones, not every one. The data hold fewer than 250,000 clones, with about three quarters observed a single time. Sequenced sample: PBMCs. These receptors were obtained from a woman aged 40 to 50 in good health and CMV-seronegative.

The rearrangement uses TRBV7-8 and TRBJ2-7; 10 bases agree with TRBD2. The CDR3 sequence is 13 residues long. V was clipped by 3 bases and J by 6 bases; unmatched bases: 2. From germline, CDR1 is SGHVS and CDR2 FQNEAQ. CDR3 sequence reads: CASSFEREGEQYF. The CDR3 nucleotides read TGTGCCAGCAGCTTTGAGCGGGAGGGCGAGCAGTACTTC.

This clone has only one observation. The rearrangement links TRBV2 to TRBJ2-1, with 11 bases lining up with TRBD2. Germline V gene lookup returns CDR1 SNHLY and CDR2 FYNNEI. The CDR3 is 15 residues long. V dropped 6 bases and J dropped 3; count of bases not matched to a gene: 4. CDR3 in amino acids: CASRSTSGSYNEQFF. DNA of the CDR3: TGTGCCAGCAGGAGCACTAGCGGGAGCTACAATGAGCAGTTCTTC.

This chain links TRBV19 with TRBJ1-4; D is unresolved. V lost 5 bases to trimming and J lost 5 bases, with 15 bases between them. In germline, CDR1 is LNHDA, CDR2 SQIVND (reference sequence). The CDR3 has 15 amino acids. CDR3 in amino acids: CASSPRAGLNEKLFF. The CDR3 nucleotides read TGTGCCAGTAGTCCCCGCGCAGGTTTAAATGAAAAACTGTTTTTT.

CDR3 nucleotides: TGTGCCAGTAGTATACACAGGGAAATGGGTGGCTACACCTTC. This gives the protein CASSIHREMGGYTF. The V call is TRBV19, the J call TRBJ1-2; D perhaps matches TRBD1 (6 bases). Trimming stripped 2 bases from V and 7 bases from J, with 14 bases between. The CDR3 sequence is 14 residues long. CDR1 and CDR2 (germline): LNHDA, SQIVND (reference sequence).

The V gene is TRBV2, the J gene TRBJ1-4; TRBD1 agrees at 7 bases. Germline CDR1 SNHLY, CDR2 FYNNEI. V shed 3 bases and J 0 bases; nucleotides not matched to a gene: 7. This CDR3 is built from 17 residues. CDR3 region: CASSDRGYFATNEKLFF. The CDR3 nucleotides read TGTGCCAGCAGTGACAGGGGGTATTTTGCAACTAATGAAAAACTGTTTTTT.

This chain uses TRBV2 with TRBJ2-5, with D possibly matching TRBD2 (6 bases). The V gene lost 5 bases and the J gene lost 5 bases, with 15 bases spanning the gap. CDR1 and CDR2 from the germline V gene are SNHLY and FYNNEI. The CDR3 consists of 14 residues. CDR3 nucleotide sequence: TGTGCCAGCAGTCCCGGGACGGGGAGGGAGACCCAGTACTTC. It is translated as CASSPGTGRETQYF.

This clone was seen just once. The CDR3 sequence: CASSVEGMVGEQFF. Written as DNA, the CDR3 is TGTGCCAGCAGTGTGGAGGGAATGGTCGGTGAGCAGTTCTTC. The chain couples TRBV25-1 to TRBJ2-1; possibly TRBD2 for D (6 bases). The CDR3 totals 14 residues. Germline V gives CDR1 MGHDK, CDR2 SYGVNS. V dropped 4 bases and J dropped 9 bases, with 16 bases sitting between them.

This rearrangement joins TRBV6-6 to TRBJ2-7, with D tentatively TRBD2 (6 bases). Trimming stripped 7 bases from V and 2 bases from J, with 15 bases between. Per germline, CDR1 MNHNY and CDR2 SVGAGI (reference sequence). The CDR3 has 14 amino acids. The CDR3 sequence is CASTPERATYEQYF. The CDR3 region has the DNA TGTGCCAGCACCCCGGAGCGGGCCACCTACGAGCAGTACTTC.

The chain is built from TRBV27 and TRBJ1-1, with 11 nucleotides matching TRBD1. With V trimmed by 4 bases and J by 4 bases, 5 bases remained unmatched. Germline CDR1 is MNHEY and CDR2 is SMNVEV (reference sequence). The CDR3 has 15 residues. CDR3 sequence reads: CASSSLDRGPTEAFF. CDR3 DNA: TGTGCCAGCAGTTCCTTGGACAGGGGGCCCACTGAAGCTTTCTTT.